This T cell receptor (beta chain) stems from a study of low-dose radiotherapy and immunotherapy resistance in tumors. Looking at the study overall: Fractions of 0.5 Gy went to Cohort 1 every 2 weeks, totaling 6.5 Gy. Cohort 2 patients were irradiated with 1 Gy every two weeks, reaching 13 Gy over 26 weeks. Each two-week cycle included intravenous cyclophosphamide 200 mg/m2, given one day before radiation and immunotherapy.

Time point here: after trial treatment. The treatment denotes: LDRT plus nivolumab, ipilimumab, low-dose cyclophosphamide and aspirin (RACIN trial). Every donor's regimen consisted of nivolumab, ipilimumab, aspirin, low-dose cyclophosphamide and low-dose radiotherapy. Alpha and beta chains were covered, as first-strand cDNA relied on TRAV- and TRBV-specific primers. Amplification, which lasted around 22 PCR cycles, used a constant-region primer and V-primer adapter to amplify TCRs. TCRdb fed the reads into MiXCR, producing one record per CDR3 protein. The sample records 95,000 to 100,000 distinct CDR3 sequences, more than 20% being singletons. This clonotype was seen repeatedly, ten times or more. Source: PBMCs, taken after low-dose radiotherapy plus immunotherapy. This receptor was identified in a male donor with prostate cancer.

CDR3 in DNA: TGTGCCAGCAGTGACCTCCTGACAGGGAGGGATACGCAGTATTTT. This gives the protein CASSDLLTGRDTQYF. The J gene is TRBJ2-3, the V gene TRBV6-1; tentatively, D is TRBD1 (7 bases). This CDR3 spans 15 amino acids. CDR1 and CDR2 (germline): MNHNS, SASEGT. Between the trimmed V and J ends, which lost 3 bases and 6 bases, there was a span of 16 bases.